This TCR beta chain comes out of a study of Ad26.COV2.S vaccination and SARS-CoV-2 variants. Study-level information: Dosing was one shot or two shots 56 days apart. Overall study results and limits: Placebo recipients trailed vaccine recipients in spike-specific TCR breadth. The TCR-based breadth and depth measures might underestimate overall T cell responses. Researchers reported similar non-spike TCR breadth in vaccine and placebo recipients.

Treatment denoted: some 19 received Ad26.COV2.S at low or high dose, single or two shots; several received placebo; per-sample allocation not given. Specimens were obtained on day 63 following the first vaccine or placebo injection. Concerning this clone itself: Its antigen remains unknown.

Sequenced by immunoSEQ multiplex PCR; TCRdb stores in-frame clones only, minus some. The sample contains about 400,000 clones, around 89% of which appear only once. Germline CDR1 SGHNT, CDR2 YENEEA. Trimming removed 5 bases from V and 7 bases from J, with 12 bases in between. The CDR3 sequence is 13 residues long. The sequence derives from a person aged 18 to 59 who received the Ad26.COV2.S COVID-19 vaccine or a placebo. J is TRBJ2-1 and V is TRBV11-3; D is perhaps TRBD1 or TRBD2 (5 bases each). Sequencing was performed on peripheral blood, taken in a trial of Ad26.COV2.S vaccine versus placebo. CDR3 nucleotide sequence: TGTGCCAGCAGCCCCAATTGGGGGAATGAGCAGTTCTTC. Protein product: CASSPNWGNEQFF.